These T cell receptor beta chains were read from a single sample in a study of response to subunit inactivated influenza vaccine. TCRdb redid the calling of the RT-PCR reads with MiXCR, one entry per CDR3 protein. This table has about 650,000 distinct CDR3 sequences, 14% appearing once. The input for sequencing was PBMCs from blood, taken 14 days before vaccination. The receptors were gathered from a man aged 45-65 years who received an inactivated influenza vaccine. CDR3s include the opening cysteine and the closing phenylalanine or tryptophan. A D gene is named only where the DNA matches it firmly. The listing skips clone size in some rows; elsewhere it reads once, few, many or a size class.

v_call	clone_size	j_call	d_call	cdr3_nt	cdr3_aa
TRBV12-3/TRBV12-4	few	TRBJ2-2	.	TGTGCCAGCAGTCCCGGGGGAGGGGGTGGCGGGGAGCTGTTTTTT	CASSPGGGGGGELFF
TRBV3-1	.	TRBJ2-5	.	TGTGCCAGCAGCCAAGAGAGACTGGGAGGAGAGACCCAGTACTTC	CASSQERLGGETQYF
TRBV14	few	TRBJ1-1	.	TGTGCCAGCAGCCAGTCTGGGAACACTGAAGCTTTCTTT	CASSQSGNTEAFF
TRBV27	few	TRBJ2-7	TRBD1	TGTGCCAGCAGTTTCTTCGGGACAGGTGATAACGAGCAGTACTTC	CASSFFGTGDNEQYF
TRBV7-2	few	TRBJ2-5	TRBD1	TGTGCCAGCAGATACCTCCCGGACAGGGAATCAACCCAGTACTTC	CASRYLPDRESTQYF
TRBV28	few	TRBJ1-5	.	TGTGCCACCACTCAAGGACCGACCGGGGCGGATAGCAATCAGCCCCAGCATTTT	CATTQGPTGADSNQPQHF
TRBV7-9	.	TRBJ1-2	.	TGTGCCAGCAGCCCTACCTTCCTGGCTAACTATGGCTACACCTTC	CASSPTFLANYGYTF
TRBV9	.	TRBJ2-2	.	TGTGCCAGCAGCGGAGGGCAGAACACCGGGGAGCTGTTTTTT	CASSGGQNTGELFF
TRBV9	.	TRBJ2-1	TRBD2	TGTGCCAGCAGCGCAACTAGCGGGGGCCCTTACAATGAGCAGTTCTTC	CASSATSGGPYNEQFF
TRBV3-1	many	TRBJ2-3	.	TGTGCCAGCAGTCGACGGAGGGGAGGAGCAGATACGCAGTATTTT	CASSRRRGGADTQYF
TRBV19	few	TRBJ1-5	TRBD1	TGTGCCACGAGACAGGGGGGCAATCAGCCCCAGCATTTT	CATRQGGNQPQHF
TRBV20-1	.	TRBJ2-1	TRBD2	TGCAGTGCTAGGGGACTAGCGGGAGTAAAGCAGTTCTTC	CSARGLAGVKQFF
TRBV29-1	.	TRBJ1-2	.	TGCAGCGTTGAAAAGGCGGGGAGCTATGGCTACACCTTC	CSVEKAGSYGYTF
TRBV27	few	TRBJ2-6	TRBD1	TGTGCCAGCAGTTTTATACCGAGGACAGGGGACTCTGGGGCCAACGTCCTGACTTTC	CASSFIPRTGDSGANVLTF
TRBV4-2	.	TRBJ2-1	.	TGTGCCAGCAGCCACCTGGGGGGCGAGGAGCAGTTCTTC	CASSHLGGEEQFF
TRBV25-1	few	TRBJ2-5	TRBD1	TGTGCCAGCAGTGAATCCAGCACAGGGGCTCAAGAGACCCAGTACTTC	CASSESSTGAQETQYF
TRBV7-7	.	TRBJ2-1	.	TGTGCTAGCAGCTTAGACTTAGGATCTACCTACAATGAGCAGTTCTTC	CASSLDLGSTYNEQFF
TRBV5-1	few	TRBJ2-3	TRBD2	TGCGCCAGCAGCTTCCTCGGACTAGCGGGAGGTTTAGATACGCAGTATTTT	CASSFLGLAGGLDTQYF
TRBV4-3	many	TRBJ1-2	.	TGCGCCAGCAGCCAAGATTCGGGCTCGACCCGCTACACCTTC	CASSQDSGSTRYTF
TRBV10-3	few	TRBJ2-5	.	TGTGCCATCAGTGAGCGTTACCAAGAGACCCAGTACTTC	CAISERYQETQYF
TRBV6-2/TRBV6-3	.	TRBJ2-7	TRBD2	TGTGCCAGCAGTTACTCCAGCGGGAGGACTACCTACGAGCAGTACTTC	CASSYSSGRTTYEQYF
TRBV25-1	.	TRBJ2-4	TRBD1	TGTGCCACCTCGGGACAGGGGGCAAACATTCAGTACTTC	CATSGQGANIQYF
TRBV7-3	.	TRBJ2-2	.	TGTGCCAGCAGCCTTAATAGCGGTAACACCGGGGAGCTGTTTTTT	CASSLNSGNTGELFF
TRBV5-1	.	TRBJ2-3	.	TGCGCCAGCAGCTCGAACGCAGGGTCAGAGAATACGCAGTATTTT	CASSSNAGSENTQYF
TRBV28	few	TRBJ1-6	.	TGTGCCAGCAGCAAACCGGGGGCAGGTTCACCCCTCCACTTT	CASSKPGAGSPLHF
TRBV30	few	TRBJ1-3	.	TGTGCCTGGAGGCATCCCTCTGGAAACACCATATATTTT	CAWRHPSGNTIYF
TRBV20-1	few	TRBJ2-1	TRBD2	TGCAGTGCTAGAGCCGGTAGCGGGATCTATGAGCAGTTCTTC	CSARAGSGIYEQFF
TRBV20-1	few	TRBJ2-7	.	TGCAGTGCTGCCCCCCTGGACTTTCCGGGAGACTACGAGCAGTACTTC	CSAAPLDFPGDYEQYF
TRBV2	few	TRBJ2-2	.	TGTGCCAGCAAGTACGGGGGCAGAGACACCGGGGAGCTGTTTTTT	CASKYGGRDTGELFF
TRBV5-1	few	TRBJ2-1	TRBD1	TGCGCCAGCAGCCTCCCAGGGACAGGGGGCTTTGGGCAGTTCTTC	CASSLPGTGGFGQFF
TRBV15	.	TRBJ2-3	.	TGTGCCACCGGCAGCATGCAGGGAGGTACGCAGTATTTT	CATGSMQGGTQYF
TRBV7-3	.	TRBJ2-1	.	TGTGCCAGCAGCTTAGCGGGATCTAAGGGGAATGAGCAGTTCTTC	CASSLAGSKGNEQFF
TRBV6-2/TRBV6-3	.	TRBJ1-6	.	TGTGCCAGCAGTTACTCGCTCGGCGGCCAGCGGAATTCACCCCTCCACTTT	CASSYSLGGQRNSPLHF
TRBV7-9	few	TRBJ2-7	.	TGTGCCAGCAGCCCGAAGTGGGGCCACGAGCAGTACTTC	CASSPKWGHEQYF
TRBV27	.	TRBJ1-2	TRBD1	TGTGCCAGCAGTACTGGACAGGGGGCCTTTTATGGCTACACCTTC	CASSTGQGAFYGYTF
TRBV5-6	many	TRBJ2-3	.	TGTGCCAGCAGCCACCGCCCAGATACGCAGTATTTT	CASSHRPDTQYF
TRBV3-1	.	TRBJ1-1	.	TGTGCCAGCGGCAGGACCCAATCGAACACTGAAGCTTTCTTT	CASGRTQSNTEAFF
TRBV20-1	.	TRBJ2-3	.	TGCAGTGCTATACCGGGACTCTATGTTCAATTGTTGCGCACAGATACGCAGTATTTT	CSAIPGLYVQLLRTDTQYF
TRBV7-2	many	TRBJ2-3	.	TGTGCCAGCAGTGGGGTAGCTGGCACAGATACGCAGTATTTT	CASSGVAGTDTQYF
TRBV12-3/TRBV12-4	.	TRBJ2-1	TRBD2	TGTGCCAGCAGTGGAGCGGGAGGGGAGGTCAATGAGCAGTTCTTC	CASSGAGGEVNEQFF
TRBV4-3	few	TRBJ2-6	TRBD1	TGCGCCAGCAGCCGAGGGACAGGACGAACCGGGGCCAACGTCCTGACTTTC	CASSRGTGRTGANVLTF
TRBV12-3/TRBV12-4	few	TRBJ2-3	TRBD2	TGTGCCAGCAGTTCCTTCAGCGGGGGGCTGGCCAATACGCAGTATTTT	CASSSFSGGLANTQYF
TRBV5-1	.	TRBJ2-2	.	TGCGCCAGCAGCTTGGCCGGCGGGAACCGGGCCACCGGGGAGCTGTTTTTT	CASSLAGGNRATGELFF
TRBV20-1	.	TRBJ2-2	.	TGCAGTGCCAAGGCAGCGGAGAACACCGGGGAGCTGTTTTTT	CSAKAAENTGELFF
TRBV5-6	.	TRBJ2-6	.	TGTGCCAGCAGCTTTCCAAGGGGTTCTGGGGCCAACGTCCTGACTTTC	CASSFPRGSGANVLTF
TRBV9	few	TRBJ1-4	.	TGTGCCAGCAGCGTAGGCAGGCTTGGGACTAATGAAAAACTGTTTTTT	CASSVGRLGTNEKLFF
TRBV6-1	.	TRBJ1-5	.	TGTGCCAGCAGTGGCCCAGGGATGGGGCCCCAGCATTTT	CASSGPGMGPQHF
TRBV7-2	.	TRBJ2-7	.	TGTGCCAGCGGGAGCGGGCCTTTCTACGAGCAGTACTTC	CASGSGPFYEQYF
TRBV15	.	TRBJ2-1	.	TGTGCCACCAGCACTCGGGAAAATGAGCAGTTCTTC	CATSTRENEQFF
TRBV5-6	few	TRBJ2-7	.	TGTGCCAGCAGCTTGGTACGCAGGGAACATGGGCACGAGCAGTACTTC	CASSLVRREHGHEQYF
TRBV28	many	TRBJ2-2	.	TGTGCCAGCAGTTTGTCATTGGGGGCAGGCACCGGGGAGCTGTTTTTT	CASSLSLGAGTGELFF
TRBV6-5	few	TRBJ2-2	.	TGTGCCAGCAGTTACTCGATAGCCGGGTCCTACACCGGGGAGCTGTTTTTT	CASSYSIAGSYTGELFF
TRBV6-1	many	TRBJ1-1	TRBD1	TGTGCCAGCAGTGAATTTACAGGGGGCACTGAAGCTTTCTTT	CASSEFTGGTEAFF
TRBV20-1	few	TRBJ2-3	.	TGCAGTGTTGCCCCATCGGATACGCAGTATTTT	CSVAPSDTQYF
TRBV19	.	TRBJ2-2	.	TGTGCCAGTACCTGGGGGACGAACACCGGGGAGCTGTTTTTT	CASTWGTNTGELFF